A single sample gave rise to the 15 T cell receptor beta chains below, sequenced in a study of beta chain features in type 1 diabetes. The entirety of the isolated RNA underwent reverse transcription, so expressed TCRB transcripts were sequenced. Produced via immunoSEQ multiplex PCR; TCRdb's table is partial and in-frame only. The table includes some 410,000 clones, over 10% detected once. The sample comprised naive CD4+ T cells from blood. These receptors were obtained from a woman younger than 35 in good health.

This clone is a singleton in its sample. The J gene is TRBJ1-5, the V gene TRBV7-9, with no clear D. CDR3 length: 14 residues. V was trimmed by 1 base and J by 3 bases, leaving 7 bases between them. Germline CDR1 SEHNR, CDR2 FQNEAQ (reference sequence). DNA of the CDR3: TGTGCCAGCAGCTTAGGGCAGATCAATCAGCCCCAGCATTTT. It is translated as CASSLGQINQPQHF.

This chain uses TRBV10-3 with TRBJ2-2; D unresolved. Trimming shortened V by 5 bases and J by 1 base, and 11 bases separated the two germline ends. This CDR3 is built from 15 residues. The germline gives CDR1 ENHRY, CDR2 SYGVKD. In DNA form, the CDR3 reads TGTGCCATCAGTTCCGACATACTGAACACCGGGGAGCTGTTTTTT. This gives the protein CAISSDILNTGELFF.

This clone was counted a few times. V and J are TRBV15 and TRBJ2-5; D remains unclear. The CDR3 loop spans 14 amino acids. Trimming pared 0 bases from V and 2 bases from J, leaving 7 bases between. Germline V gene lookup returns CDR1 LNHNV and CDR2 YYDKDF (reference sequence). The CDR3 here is CATSRDSRQETQYF. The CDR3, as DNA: TGTGCCACCAGCAGAGACTCGCGGCAAGAGACCCAGTACTTC.

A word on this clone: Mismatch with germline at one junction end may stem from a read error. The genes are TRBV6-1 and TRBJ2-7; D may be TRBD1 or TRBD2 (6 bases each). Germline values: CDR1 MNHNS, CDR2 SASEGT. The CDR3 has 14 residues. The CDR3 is CASSEGGGSYEQYF. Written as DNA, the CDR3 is TGTGCCAGCAGCGAAGGGGGAGGTTCCTACGAGCAGTACTTC.

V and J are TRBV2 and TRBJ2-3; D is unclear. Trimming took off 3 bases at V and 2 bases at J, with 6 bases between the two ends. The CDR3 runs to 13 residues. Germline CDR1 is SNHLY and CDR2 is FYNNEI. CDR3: CASSDRATDTQYF. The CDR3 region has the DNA TGTGCCAGCAGTGACCGGGCCACAGATACGCAGTATTTT. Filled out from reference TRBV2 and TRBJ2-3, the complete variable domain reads EPEVTQTPSHQVTQMGQEVILRCVPISNHLYFYWYRQILGQKVEFLVSFYNNEISEKSEIFDDQFSVERPDGSNFTLKIRSTKLEDSAMYFCASSDRATDTQYFGPGTRLTVL.

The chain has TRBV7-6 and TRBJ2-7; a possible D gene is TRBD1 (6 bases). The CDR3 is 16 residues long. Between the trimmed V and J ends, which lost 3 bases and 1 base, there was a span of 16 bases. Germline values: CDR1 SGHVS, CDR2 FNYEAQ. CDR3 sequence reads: CASSFPPGTPSYEQYF. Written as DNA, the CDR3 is TGTGCCAGCAGCTTTCCGCCTGGGACACCTTCCTACGAGCAGTACTTC.

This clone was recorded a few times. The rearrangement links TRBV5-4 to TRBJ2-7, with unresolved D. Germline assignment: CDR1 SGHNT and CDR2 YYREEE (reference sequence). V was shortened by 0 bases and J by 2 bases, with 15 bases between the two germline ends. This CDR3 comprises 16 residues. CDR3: CASSLALGSTTYEQYV. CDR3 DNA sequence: TGTGCCAGCAGCTTGGCCCTGGGCAGCACTACCTACGAGCAGTACGTC.

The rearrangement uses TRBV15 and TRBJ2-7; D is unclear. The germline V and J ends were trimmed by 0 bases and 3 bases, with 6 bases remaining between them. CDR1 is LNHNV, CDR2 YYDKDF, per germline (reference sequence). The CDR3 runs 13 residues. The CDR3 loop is CATSRDILYEQYV. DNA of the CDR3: TGTGCCACCAGCAGAGATATACTCTACGAGCAGTACGTC.

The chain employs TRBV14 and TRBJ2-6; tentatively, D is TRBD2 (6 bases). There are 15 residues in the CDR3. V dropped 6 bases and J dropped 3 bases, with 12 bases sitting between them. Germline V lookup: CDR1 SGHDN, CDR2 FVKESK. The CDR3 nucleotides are TGTGCCAGCAGACCCTCCGGGAGTGGGGCCAACGTCCTGACTTTC. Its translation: CASRPSGSGANVLTF.

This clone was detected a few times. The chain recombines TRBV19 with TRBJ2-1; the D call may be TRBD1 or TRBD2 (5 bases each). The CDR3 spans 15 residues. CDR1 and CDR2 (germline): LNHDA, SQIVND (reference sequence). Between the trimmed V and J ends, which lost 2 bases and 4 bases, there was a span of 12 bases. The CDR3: CASSIPGPRYNEQFF. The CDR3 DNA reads TGTGCCAGTAGTATACCGGGACCTCGGTACAATGAGCAGTTCTTC.

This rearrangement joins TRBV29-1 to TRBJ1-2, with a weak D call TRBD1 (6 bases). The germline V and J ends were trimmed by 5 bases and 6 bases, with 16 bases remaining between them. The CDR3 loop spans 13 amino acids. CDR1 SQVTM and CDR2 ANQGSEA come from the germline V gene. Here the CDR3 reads CSVFLPGANGYTF. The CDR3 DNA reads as TGCAGCGTTTTCCTTCCGGGGGCGAATGGCTACACCTTC.

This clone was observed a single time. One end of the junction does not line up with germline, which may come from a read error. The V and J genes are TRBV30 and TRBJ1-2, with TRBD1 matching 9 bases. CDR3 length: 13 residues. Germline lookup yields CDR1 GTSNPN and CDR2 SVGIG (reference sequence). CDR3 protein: CASWTGEIHGHTF. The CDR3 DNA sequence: TGTGCCTCATGGACAGGGGAAATACATGGCCACACCTTC.

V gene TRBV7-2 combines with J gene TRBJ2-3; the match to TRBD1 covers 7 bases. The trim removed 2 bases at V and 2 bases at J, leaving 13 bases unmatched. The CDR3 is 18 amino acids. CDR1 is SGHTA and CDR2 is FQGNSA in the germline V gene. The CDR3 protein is CASSLFRGSNPDTDTQYF. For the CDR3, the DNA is TGTGCCAGCAGCTTATTCAGGGGGTCCAACCCCGACACAGATACGCAGTATTTT.

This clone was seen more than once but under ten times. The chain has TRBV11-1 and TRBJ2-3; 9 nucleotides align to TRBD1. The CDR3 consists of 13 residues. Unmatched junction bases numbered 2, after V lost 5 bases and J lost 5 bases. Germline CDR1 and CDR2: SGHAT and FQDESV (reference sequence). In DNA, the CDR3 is TGTGCCAGCAGCGCGGACAGGGGAGATACGCAGTATTTT. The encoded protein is CASSADRGDTQYF.

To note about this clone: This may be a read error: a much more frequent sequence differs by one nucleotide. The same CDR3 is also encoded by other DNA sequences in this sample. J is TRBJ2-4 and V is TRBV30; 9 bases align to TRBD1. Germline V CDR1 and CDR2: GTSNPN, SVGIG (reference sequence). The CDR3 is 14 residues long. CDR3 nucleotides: TGTGCTTGGGATCAACAGGGGGCGGGTAACATTCAGTACTTC. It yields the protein CAWDQQGAGNIQYF.